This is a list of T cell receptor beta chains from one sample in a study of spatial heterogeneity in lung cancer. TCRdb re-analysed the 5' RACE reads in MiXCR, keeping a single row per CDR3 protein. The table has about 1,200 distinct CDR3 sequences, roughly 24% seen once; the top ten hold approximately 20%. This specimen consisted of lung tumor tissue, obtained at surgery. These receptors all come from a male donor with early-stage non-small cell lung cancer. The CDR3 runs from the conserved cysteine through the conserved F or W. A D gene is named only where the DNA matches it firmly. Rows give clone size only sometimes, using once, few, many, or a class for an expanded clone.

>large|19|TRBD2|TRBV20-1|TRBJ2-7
TGCAGTGCTGACCTACCGGGACTAGCGAAAGTCAAGGAGGCCTACGAGCAGTACTTC
CSADLPGLAKVKEAYEQYF
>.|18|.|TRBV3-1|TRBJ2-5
TGTGCCAGCAGCCAAGAATTGGCCGTATCAGGGCCCGGACAGACCCAGTACTTC
CASSQELAVSGPGQTQYF
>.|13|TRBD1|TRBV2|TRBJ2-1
TGTGCCAGCAGTGATACAGGGGGCGGTTGGCAGTTCTTC
CASSDTGGGWQFF
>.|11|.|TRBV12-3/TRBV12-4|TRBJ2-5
TGTGCCAGCAGCTTTAGCGAGACCCAGTACTTC
CASSFSETQYF
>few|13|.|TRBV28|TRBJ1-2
TGTGCCAGCAGTTTCCCCCCTGACTATGGCTACACCTTC
CASSFPPDYGYTF
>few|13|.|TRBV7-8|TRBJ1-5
TGTGCCAGCAGCTTAGTGGGTGGTCAGCCCCAGCATTTT
CASSLVGGQPQHF
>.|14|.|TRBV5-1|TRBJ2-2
TGCGCCAGCAGCTATGACCCCGGCACCGGGGAGCTGTTTTTT
CASSYDPGTGELFF
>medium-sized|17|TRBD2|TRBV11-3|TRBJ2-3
TGTGCCAGCAGCCCGGGACTAGCGGGAGCTAGCACAGATACGCAGTATTTT
CASSPGLAGASTDTQYF
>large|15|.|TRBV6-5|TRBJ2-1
TGTGCCAGCAGTAGAAAGGCAGCCACCTACAATGAGCAGTTCTTC
CASSRKAATYNEQFF
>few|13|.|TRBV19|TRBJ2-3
TGTGCCAGTAGTCTTGATCCTAGTAAGACGCAGTATTTT
CASSLDPSKTQYF
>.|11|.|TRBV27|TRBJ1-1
TGTGCCAGCACAGCCGGGTCTGAAGCTTTCTTT
CASTAGSEAFF
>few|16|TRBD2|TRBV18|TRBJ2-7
TGTGCCAGCTCACCAGGGGTTAGCGGGCGTGCCTACGAGCAGTACTTC
CASSPGVSGRAYEQYF
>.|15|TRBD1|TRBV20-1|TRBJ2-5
TGCAGTGCTAGCCGGGACAGCTTTACCGGGGAGACCCAGTACTTC
CSASRDSFTGETQYF
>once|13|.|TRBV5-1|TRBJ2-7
TGCGCGAGCAGCTGGGACAAGACCTACGAGCAGTACTTC
CASSWDKTYEQYF
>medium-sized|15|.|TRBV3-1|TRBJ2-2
TGTGCCAGCAGCCACGGGACATCCCACACCGGGGAGCTGTTTTTT
CASSHGTSHTGELFF
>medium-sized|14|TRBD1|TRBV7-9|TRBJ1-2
TGTGCCAGCAGCCTACCGGGACAGGGTCATGGCTACACCTTC
CASSLPGQGHGYTF
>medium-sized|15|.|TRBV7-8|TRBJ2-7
TGTGCCAGCAGCACCCAGGGGGGGAGGTCCTACGAGCAGTACTTC
CASSTQGGRSYEQYF
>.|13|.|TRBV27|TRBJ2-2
TGTGCCAGCAGTTTACGTGTCACCGGGGAGCTGTTTTTT
CASSLRVTGELFF
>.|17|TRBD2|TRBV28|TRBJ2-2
TGTGCCAGCAGTTCACCGGGACTAGCGGGAGATACCGGGGAGCTGTTTTTT
CASSSPGLAGDTGELFF
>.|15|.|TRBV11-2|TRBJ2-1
TGTGCCAGCAGCCTCGGGCTAGCATTTGGCAATGAGCAGTTCTTC
CASSLGLAFGNEQFF